This TCR beta chain was captured by sequencing in a study of beta chain features in type 1 diabetes. This clone was picked up a small number of times. Its antigen is unidentified. Germline CDR1 is SGHNT and CDR2 is YYREEE (reference sequence). The CDR3 sequence is 14 residues long. Trimming left V 6 bases short and J 1 base short, with 13 bases between. Study observations and caveats: More deletions and fewer insertions at VDJ junctions were seen in type 1 diabetes patients.

Investigators reverse transcribed all isolated RNA, so they sequenced expressed TCRB transcripts. Method: immunoSEQ multiplex PCR; TCRdb's copy keeps in-frame clones and lacks some. This table holds 500,000 to 700,000 clones, roughly 15% found once. The J gene is TRBJ1-1, the V gene TRBV5-4; a possible D gene is TRBD1 (6 bases). The clonotype was recovered from a young man in good health. The material sequenced was naive CD4+ T cells from blood. The CDR3 protein is CASTRVGQNTEAFF. DNA for the CDR3: TGTGCCAGCACCCGGGTGGGACAGAACACTGAAGCTTTCTTT.